These T cell receptor beta chains were read from a single sample in a study of blood T cell repertoires in COVID-19. The data were produced by immunoSEQ multiplex PCR, yet TCRdb's version contains in-frame clones alone and is incomplete. The sample shows tens of thousands of clones, around 83% of them seen only once. Sequencing was performed on peripheral blood. Source of these receptors: a middle-aged man with acute or convalescent COVID-19. CDR3s include the opening cysteine and the closing phenylalanine or tryptophan.

v_call	j_call	cdr3_aa
TRBV24-1	TRBJ2-7	CATSDTRDRADEQYF
TRBV28	TRBJ1-5	CASSLTGYQPQHF
TRBV7-9	TRBJ1-1	CASRTNYRLPNTEAFF
TRBV11-2	TRBJ1-4	CASSLRGGNEKLFF
TRBV5-1	TRBJ2-6	CASSLVGTGTGISGANVLTF
TRBV9	TRBJ1-2	CASSVGPVLANYGYTF
TRBV5-1	TRBJ2-1	CASSLGLAGGPYNEQFF
TRBV5-6	TRBJ1-2	CASSLDTYYGYTF
TRBV5-4	TRBJ1-2	CASSDEGAYGYTF
TRBV28	TRBJ2-5	CASTLARTGGQETQYF
TRBV27	TRBJ1-6	CASTTRLWGQYNSPLHF
TRBV6-1	TRBJ1-5	CASSEGGLTSSQPQHF
TRBV6-5	TRBJ1-2	CASSPEPSSGGGYTF
TRBV6-1	TRBJ1-2	CASSEEGQYGYTF
TRBV7-9	TRBJ1-5	CASSYDRSSNQPQHF
TRBV6-2/TRBV6-3	TRBJ2-7	CASSYPQRTVSYEQYF
TRBV19	TRBJ1-5	CASSMGNRVNVQPQHF
TRBV18	TRBJ2-7	CASSPLGTQYEQYF
TRBV27	TRBJ1-2	CATAGQGAYGYTF
TRBV2	TRBJ1-4	CASSEATGTAGEKLFF
TRBV25-1	TRBJ1-1	CASSLTGGTEAFF
TRBV4-2	TRBJ2-1	CASSLRWSGASYNEQFF
TRBV9	TRBJ2-1	CASSVKEGLAAYNEQFF
TRBV7-9	TRBJ1-5	CASSGTGAQPQHF
TRBV6-2/TRBV6-3	TRBJ2-1	CASSRGYNEQFF
TRBV28	TRBJ1-1	CASSLPPPVNTEAFF
TRBV27	TRBJ1-5	CASSLNLGGQPQHF
TRBV7-5	TRBJ2-3	CARSRNSTRSAPTQYF
TRBV19	TRBJ2-3	CASKRTERTDTQYF
TRBV11-2	TRBJ2-7	CASSFRDRGNGEQYF
TRBV11-2	TRBJ1-4	CASSLPGGKLFF
TRBV28	TRBJ1-2	CASSSSGHLANGYTF
TRBV4-3	TRBJ2-2	CASSRLTSGNTGELFF
TRBV6-2/TRBV6-3	TRBJ2-1	CASSYPRAGGQILKYNEQFF
TRBV30	TRBJ1-1	CARDTGSGTEAFF
TRBV7-8	TRBJ2-5	CASSLAGARQETQYF
TRBV6-1	TRBJ1-2	CASSEGPGAGYNYGYTF
TRBV5-6	TRBJ2-7	CASSLTLSSYEQYF
TRBV28	TRBJ2-1	CASCPSGAHNEQFF
TRBV27	TRBJ1-5	CASSPFIGLASVSPQHF
TRBV19	TRBJ2-1	CASRPWGQHNEQFF
TRBV4-1	TRBJ1-5	CASSLRQGAGQPQHF
TRBV18	TRBJ2-2	CASSPGQAATGELFF
TRBV6-2/TRBV6-3	TRBJ2-4	CASSLALFGKNIQYF
TRBV2	TRBJ1-5	CASKKEGWNSNQPQHF
TRBV6-1	TRBJ1-5	CASSDYRGNQPQHF
TRBV6-5	TRBJ2-1	CASSGQGNNEQFF
TRBV12-5	TRBJ2-1	CASGLRAGGPLYEQFF
TRBV2	TRBJ2-7	CASSEGTDYIDEQYF
TRBV28	TRBJ1-4	CASSLSTDRRNEKLFF
TRBV5-1	TRBJ2-3	CASSLGLAGATDTQYF
TRBV24-1	TRBJ2-1	CATSAAGTYNEQFF
TRBV12-3/TRBV12-4	TRBJ1-4	CASSLVRGGKLFF